This T cell receptor beta chain was sequenced in a study of early T cells in non-severe SARS-CoV-2 infection. Study-level background: Chains were unpaired, as sequencing was done on bulk RNA from unsorted whole blood.

This CDR3 region has 13 residues. The germline CDR1 and CDR2 sequences are ENHRY and SYGVKD. V lost 10 bases and J lost 7, with 17 bases in between. MiXCR, applied by TCRdb to the 5' RACE reads, yields one record per CDR3 protein. Of around 58,000 distinct CDR3 sequences listed, over 4% are singletons. This clonotype came up many times. This clonotype was sampled from an adult who was a healthcare worker with PCR-confirmed SARS-CoV-2 infection or an uninfected control (not recorded which). This rearrangement joins TRBV10-3 to TRBJ1-5; a possible D gene is TRBD1 (6 bases). The material sequenced was whole blood. Here the CDR3 DNA reads TGTGCCACCCACGCCAGGGGCGGACAGCCCCAGCATTTT. Translation gives CATHARGGQPQHF.